The T cell receptor (beta chain) under discussion was sequenced for a study of shared clonotypes between healthy human individuals. Clones were sequenced by immunoSEQ multiplex PCR, and TCRdb holds only the in-frame ones, with some missing. Of a few hundred thousand clones in the sample, roughly 79% are singletons; the top ten hold about 12%. V lost 4 bases to trimming and J lost 2 bases; unmatched junction nucleotides: 7. The germline V gene has CDR1 SGHRS and CDR2 YFSETQ. The CDR3 is made up of 16 amino acids. A single count supports this clone. The sequence derives from a woman in her forties in good health. Some clones in this sample may be carry-over from other donors' samples. The rearrangement uses TRBV5-1 and TRBJ2-1, with 9 bases aligning to TRBD2. Sequencing used PBMCs. CDR3: CASSRIAGATYNEQFF. The DNA for the CDR3 is TGCGCCAGCAGCCGAATAGCGGGAGCTACCTACAATGAGCAGTTCTTC.